Below are 9 T cell receptor beta chains sequenced from a single sample in a study of blood T cell repertoires in COVID-19. The repertoire was sequenced with immunoSEQ multiplex PCR; TCRdb's copy has only in-frame clones and lacks some. The table has 100,000 to 120,000 clones, more than 75% seen once. The sample comprised peripheral blood. The source of these receptors is a man aged 40-49 years with acute or convalescent COVID-19.

This clone showed up just once. This chain links TRBV27 with TRBJ2-4; D is possibly TRBD1 (5 bases). Germline V gene data show CDR1 as MNHEY and CDR2 as SMNVEV (reference sequence). There are 14 residues in the CDR3. V was clipped by 5 bases and J by 2 bases, with 10 bases between them. The CDR3 DNA is TGTGCCAGCAGTCCAGGGTCACCCAAAAACATTCAGTACTTC. Its protein product is CASSPGSPKNIQYF.

CDR3 in DNA: TGTGCCAGCGGGGGGTCTAGCGGGGCCCCAGGGGGGCAGTATTTT. Its translation is CASGGSSGAPGGQYF. This chain uses TRBV11-2 with TRBJ2-3, with 9 bases lining up with TRBD2. The germline CDR1 and CDR2 sequences are SGHAT and FQNNGV. The CDR3 length is 15 residues. With 8 bases clipped from V and 11 bases from J, the junction kept 17 bases outside the gene matches.

The chain joins TRBV7-9 to TRBJ2-1; TRBD2 matches 10 bases. Germline lookup yields CDR1 SEHNR and CDR2 FQNEAQ (reference sequence). The CDR3 is made up of 16 amino acids. J gave up 9 bases and V 4 bases, and 12 bases lay outside the gene matches. In DNA, the CDR3 is TGTGCCAGCAGCTGGAGCGGGGGGGCCAAACTTCTTGAGCAGTTCTTC. It is translated as CASSWSGGAKLLEQFF.

The chain links TRBV7-9 to TRBJ2-1, with D hard to call. Trimming took off 1 base at V and 6 bases at J, with 7 bases between the two ends. CDR1 is SEHNR and CDR2 is FQNEAQ in the germline V gene (reference sequence). CDR3 length equals 13 residues. Here the CDR3 reads CASSLGSGNEQFF. The CDR3 coding sequence is TGTGCCAGCAGCTTAGGCTCCGGCAATGAGCAGTTCTTC.

This chain connects TRBV12-3 or TRBV12-4 to TRBJ2-7; D unresolved. V gave up 3 bases and J gave up 2 bases, with 5 bases separating them. This CDR3 contains 12 residues. CDR3 loop: CASSFQAYEQYF. The CDR3 DNA reads TGTGCCAGCAGTTTTCAGGCCTACGAGCAGTACTTC.

The V call is TRBV18, the J call TRBJ2-7; D might be TRBD2 (6 bases). Trimming took off 0 bases at V and 6 bases at J, with 15 bases between the two ends. CDR1 and CDR2 (germline): KGHSH, LQKENI. This CDR3 comprises 15 residues. Here the CDR3 reads CASSPPYGGFSEQYF. CDR3 nucleotide sequence: TGTGCCAGCTCACCACCGTATGGGGGGTTCTCCGAGCAGTACTTC.

This chain connects TRBV20-1 to TRBJ1-1; D remains ambiguous. The CDR3 covers 13 residues. The ends were cut back, 3 bases at V and 6 bases at J, with 14 bases in the middle. Germline V gene data show CDR1 as DFQATT and CDR2 as SNEGSKA (reference sequence). The CDR3 bases are TGCAGTGCTAGTTTAGGCGTGGCGGCTGAAGCTTTCTTT. Protein sequence: CSASLGVAAEAFF.

The chain carries TRBV29-1 and TRBJ2-7; 8 positions agree with TRBD1. V was pared by 4 bases and J by 4 bases, with 9 bases of the junction left unmatched. From germline, CDR1 is SQVTM and CDR2 ANQGSEA. This CDR3 spans 14 amino acids. CDR3 nucleotides: TGCAGCGTTGGTCTCTCTAACAGGGGGTACGAGCAGTACTTC. This gives the protein CSVGLSNRGYEQYF.

J is TRBJ2-3 and V is TRBV7-2, with D possibly TRBD2 on 7 matching bases. The CDR3 contains 17 residues. Trimming took off 2 bases at V and 5 bases at J, with 20 bases between the two ends. The germline V gene encodes CDR1 SGHTA and CDR2 FQGNSA. CDR3 sequence reads: CASSLRTDKGGRDTQYF. CDR3 nucleotide sequence: TGTGCCAGCAGCTTAAGGACAGACAAGGGGGGGCGAGATACGCAGTATTTT. The complete variable domain, with remaining parts taken from reference TRBV7-2 and TRBJ2-3, reads GAGVSQSPSNKVTEKGKDVELRCDPISGHTALYWYRQSLGQGLEFLIYFQGNSAPDKSGLPSDRFSAERTGGSVSTLTIQRTQQEDSAVYLCASSLRTDKGGRDTQYFGPGTRLTVL.